This T cell receptor (beta chain) was observed in a study of blood T cell repertoires in COVID-19. Overall study context: Sources were T cells, B-cell-depleted T cells, or PBMCs; the material itself was cDNA or gDNA.

Repertoires were generated with immunoSEQ multiplex PCR, while TCRdb's copy carries only in-frame clones and drops some. The data hold approximately 50,000 clones, with approximately 89% observed a single time. The CDR3 spans 17 residues. The germline V gene has CDR1 KGHSH and CDR2 LQKENI. With 3 bases removed from V and 3 bases from J, the gap between germline ends came to 19 bases. The clonotype comes from a man aged 60-69 years with acute or convalescent COVID-19. The sequencing input was peripheral blood. V and J are TRBV18 and TRBJ2-3; tentatively, D is TRBD2 (6 bases). The DNA for the CDR3 is TGTGCCAGCTCACCTTTACCGGGAGCCAAGTCGACAGATACGCAGTATTTT. Amino acids: CASSPLPGAKSTDTQYF.